The TCR beta chain described here comes from a study of glioma-infiltrating T cells after dendritic cell vaccination. Study-level findings and limits: No direct clonality-survival link was found; a diverse polyclonal response may matter. Estimated pretreatment TIL content predicted outcome after dendritic cell vaccination.

As concerns this clone: What it recognizes is unknown.

PBMC sampling occurred before vaccination, two weeks after the third dose, and at progression. Per the germline V gene, CDR1 is MNHEY and CDR2 is SMNVEV (reference sequence). The length of the CDR3 is 15 residues. V lost 4 bases and J lost 8; bases outside the gene matches: 12. Repertoires were generated with immunoSEQ multiplex PCR, while TCRdb's copy carries only in-frame clones and drops some. Here the sample spans fewer than 110,000 clones, roughly 80% being singletons. The J gene is TRBJ1-2, the V gene TRBV27; 8 nucleotides match TRBD1. This specimen consisted of blood, obtained before dendritic cell vaccination. This receptor was identified in a human donor with glioblastoma. The CDR3 loop reads CASSSYTTGEVGYTF. DNA of the CDR3: TGTGCCAGCAGTTCGTATACGACAGGGGAAGTAGGCTACACCTTC.